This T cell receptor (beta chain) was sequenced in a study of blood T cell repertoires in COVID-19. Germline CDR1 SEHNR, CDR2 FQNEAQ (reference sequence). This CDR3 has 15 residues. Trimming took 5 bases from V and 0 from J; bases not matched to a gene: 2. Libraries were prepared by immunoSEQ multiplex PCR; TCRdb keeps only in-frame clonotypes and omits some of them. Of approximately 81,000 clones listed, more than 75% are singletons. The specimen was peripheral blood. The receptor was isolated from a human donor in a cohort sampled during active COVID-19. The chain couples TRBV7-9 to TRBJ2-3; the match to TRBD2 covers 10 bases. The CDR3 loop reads CASSGAGGSTDTQYF. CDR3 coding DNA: TGTGCCAGCAGCGGAGCGGGGGGGAGCACAGATACGCAGTATTTT.